This TCR beta chain originates from a study of cytomegalovirus exposure and HLA in healthy donors. Study-level information: Most genotyped donors, roughly 83% of around 370, had Caucasian-associated genetic ancestry.

In germline, CDR1 is SGDLS, CDR2 YYNGEE. This CDR3 is 15 amino acids long. The V gene lost 0 bases and the J gene lost 0 bases, with 7 bases spanning the gap. The PCR made use of 60 Vbeta and 13 Jbeta primers. The protocol was immunoSEQ multiplex PCR, while the TCRdb copy is restricted to in-frame clones and leaves out a portion. Here the sample spans some 110,000 clones, around 69% being singletons. Healthy individuals who donated bone marrow served as the donors. This clone was observed a single time. The rearrangement joins TRBV9 to TRBJ1-5; D is unresolved. The TCR comes from a man over 45 in good health and CMV-seropositive. The sample consisted of PBMCs. The CDR3 spells CASSVGRYSNQPQHF. The CDR3, as DNA: TGTGCCAGCAGCGTAGGGCGGTATAGCAATCAGCCCCAGCATTTT.